There are many counts of the clone carrying this TCR beta chain. With a J-beta primer mix and a sample-barcoded 5' primer, a second PCR ran about 6 to 11 cycles. TCRdb used MiXCR to reprocess the 5' RACE reads, holding one entry per CDR3 protein. The table shows 800,000 to 950,000 distinct CDR3 sequences, with 25% to 30% occurring only once. The data belong to a study of blood T cells in healthy people across ages. CDR3 length: 12 residues. CDR1 and CDR2 (germline): SGHTA, FQGNSA. Trimming removed 1 base from V and 11 bases from J; junction bases left unmatched: 3. These records were also assigned to another study, of T cells of mothers and their children.

This TCR was sampled from a woman aged 40 to 50 in good health. Sequenced: blood. The genes are TRBV7-2 and TRBJ2-5, with 8 bases lining up with TRBD1. CDR3 sequence reads: CASSLDRGNQYF. In nucleotides, the CDR3 is TGTGCCAGCAGCTTAGACAGGGGGAATCAGTACTTC.